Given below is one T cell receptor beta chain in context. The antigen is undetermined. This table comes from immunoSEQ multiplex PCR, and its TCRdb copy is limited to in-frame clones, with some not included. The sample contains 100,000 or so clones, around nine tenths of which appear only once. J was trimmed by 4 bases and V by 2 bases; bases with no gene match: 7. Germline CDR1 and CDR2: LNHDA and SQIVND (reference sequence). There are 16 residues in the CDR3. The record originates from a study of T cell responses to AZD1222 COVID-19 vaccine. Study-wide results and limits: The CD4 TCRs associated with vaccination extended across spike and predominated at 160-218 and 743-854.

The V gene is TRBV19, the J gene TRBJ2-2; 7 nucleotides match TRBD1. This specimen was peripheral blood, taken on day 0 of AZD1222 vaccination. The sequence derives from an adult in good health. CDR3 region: CASSIKQGRVTGELFF. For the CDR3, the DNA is TGTGCCAGTAGTATAAAACAGGGGCGAGTCACCGGGGAGCTGTTTTTT. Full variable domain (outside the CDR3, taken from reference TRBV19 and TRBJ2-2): DGGITQSPKYLFRKEGQNVTLSCEQNLNHDAMYWYRQDPGQGLRLIYYSQIVNDFQKGDIAEGYSVSREKKESFPLTVTSAQKNPTAFYLCASSIKQGRVTGELFFGEGSRLTVL.